This T cell receptor (beta chain) is drawn from a study of read filtering for tumor transcriptome and immune sequencing. About the research overall: Patients were some 16 male and some 13 female, mean age 65.9 years, range about 45 to 85. DNase treatment preceded whole-transcriptome library preparation. Study outcomes and limitations: The sorted CD138-negative fraction was a mixed bone marrow immune population, not purified T cells. Even smaller IR-seq throughput identified most shared clonotypes.

This clonotype was seen at least ten times. Antigen unknown. This CDR3 is 13 amino acids long. Trimming removed 0 bases at V and 7 bases at J, with 10 bases between. The library was built from roughly 400 ng RNA with molecular barcoded adaptors for alpha/delta and beta/gamma chains. TCRdb re-called the reads with MiXCR, one entry per CDR3 protein. The data show about 130,000 distinct CDR3 sequences, less than 15% seen once. The sequencing sample was made of a population of CD138-negative cells sorted from bone marrow. The clonotype comes from a donor aged 40 or over with multiple myeloma. J is TRBJ1-2 and V is TRBV5-3; no firm D call. TRBV5-3 belongs to the ORF category, with a function that is uncertain. The DNA for the CDR3 is TGTGCCAGAAGCTTGGACTCCGCGGGTGGCTACACCTTC. It codes for CARSLDSAGGYTF.